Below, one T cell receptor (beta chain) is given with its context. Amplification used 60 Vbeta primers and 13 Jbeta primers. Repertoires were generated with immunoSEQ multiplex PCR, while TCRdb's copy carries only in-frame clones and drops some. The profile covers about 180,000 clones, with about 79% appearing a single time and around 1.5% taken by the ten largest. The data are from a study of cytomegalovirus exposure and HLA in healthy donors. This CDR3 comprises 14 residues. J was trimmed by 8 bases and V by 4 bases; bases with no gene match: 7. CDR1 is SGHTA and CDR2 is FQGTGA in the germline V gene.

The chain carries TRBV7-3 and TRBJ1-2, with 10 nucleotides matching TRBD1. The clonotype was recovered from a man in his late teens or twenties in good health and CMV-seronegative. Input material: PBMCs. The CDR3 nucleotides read TGTGCCAGCAGCTCCGGGACAGGGGCGGGGGGCTACACCTTC. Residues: CASSSGTGAGGYTF.